The present T cell receptor (beta chain) was sequenced within a study of HIV-infected patients and healthy controls. All unsorted peripheral T cells were captured because whole blood was used without fractionation. cDNA was made from approximately 500 ng RNA using alpha and beta constant primers. Using multiplexing indices, alpha and beta chain libraries were generated apart by chain-specific third strand synthesis. TCRdb analysed the 5' RACE reads with MiXCR anew, one entry per CDR3 protein. The sample contains about 13,000 distinct CDR3 sequences, roughly 10% of which appear only once. Germline V gives CDR1 SQVTM, CDR2 ANQGSEA. This CDR3 region has 15 residues. The J segment lost 3 bases and the V segment lost 1 base, leaving 4 bases of the junction unmatched. In its sample, this clonotype ranks as medium-sized.

This sequence was found in an adult in good health. Sequenced input: blood. The chain recombines TRBV29-1 with TRBJ1-1, with 11 bases matching TRBD1. CDR3 residues: CSVEGRTGGYTEAFF. The CDR3 DNA reads as TGCAGCGTTGAAGGTCGGACAGGGGGCTACACTGAAGCTTTCTTT.